This T cell receptor (beta chain) is drawn from a study of low-dose radiotherapy and immunotherapy resistance in tumors. This clonotype has ten or more counts. The CDR3 runs to 15 residues. Germline loops: CDR1 GTSNPN, CDR2 SVGIG (reference sequence). Trimming took 4 bases from V and 1 from J, leaving 16 bases between them. Primers used for first-strand cDNA, a TRAV- and TRBV-specific set, covered both alpha and beta chains. The authors ran 20 PCR cycles to amplify TCRs with a constant-region primer and V-primer adapter. TCRdb itself ran the reads through MiXCR, one entry per CDR3 protein. The profile covers about 39,000 distinct CDR3 sequences, with 20% to 25% appearing a single time and roughly 9.4% taken by the ten largest. The time point here: after trial treatment. Treatment reported: LDRT plus nivolumab, ipilimumab, low-dose cyclophosphamide and aspirin (RACIN trial). Advanced solid tumors lacking tumor-infiltrating lymphocytes characterized eligible patients.

The rearrangement uses TRBV30 and TRBJ1-1; possible D gene TRBD1, 5 bases. The sample was PBMCs, taken after low-dose radiotherapy plus immunotherapy. This clonotype was sampled from a female donor with ovarian cancer. This CDR3 is CAWIPLGRENTEAFF. CDR3 in DNA: TGTGCCTGGATTCCTCTGGGACGGGAGAACACTGAAGCTTTCTTT.